This T cell receptor (beta chain) was recovered during a study of cytomegalovirus exposure and HLA in healthy donors (dated by TCRdb to between 2016 and 2019). In terms of the full investigation: In an earlier analysis of 587 of the donors, about 260 Gb of sequence data and 120 million or so unique TCR beta sequences from 150 million to 200 million T cells were reported. Rather than using new phenotypic data, the later analysis identified candidate immune exposures from TCR beta sequences and from how often those sequences occurred across donors. The T cell repertoires of under 750 subjects were profiled by immunosequencing and related to cytomegalovirus serostatus. To predict cytomegalovirus infection status, the study combined high-throughput TCR immunosequencing, statistical association of individual TCRs with disease status, and machine learning. A separate validation cohort of roughly 120 different subjects was used in addition to the 666-subject first cohort. A later genetic analysis took genome-wide SNP genotypes for about 65% of the 666 donors and used that subset as a discovery cohort. An early release covering just under 650 HLA-typed donors comprised about 320 gigabases of sequencing data and tens of millions of unique TCR sequences. Every repertoire in the discovery cohort had been generated on one and the same sequencing platform. Donor age, sex, ethnicity and CMV serostatus were collected together with the repertoire data. The genetic ancestry cluster associated with self-reported Caucasian donors included over 80% of the approximately 430 genotyped donors. Typing coverage varied by locus: roughly 620-640 donors for A, B, C, DRB1 and DQB1; about 520 for DQA1; approximately 570 for DPA1; 450 to 480 for DPB1. Roughly five DR-DQ haplotypes were handled as single units for association and clustering because linkage in the cohort was strong. On average, roughly 250,000 unique TCR beta nucleotide sequences were sequenced per donor among 300 to 500 genotyped donors of the cohort, with roughly 18% of those sequences being non-productive. HLA typing included class I and class II loci at four-digit resolution. A later analysis re-examined previously published TCR beta repertoires from more than 600 donors and added high-resolution HLA genotyping to investigate patterns of TCR occurrence. The study aimed to test whether cataloging public T cell receptors could reveal signatures of past pathogen exposure. An earlier analysis of around 640 of the donors used high-throughput TCR beta sequencing to judge whether each TCR beta V gene segment behaved as functional or pseudogenic. What the authors observed across the whole study: In a later analysis, several top co-occurrence clusters were reported to appear linked to parvovirus B19, influenza, CMV and Epstein-Barr virus. For the cohort, immune exposure information was limited to CMV serostatus. Most TCR sequences were observed very rarely across donors, whereas some public TCRs were present in many individuals. A later analysis associated 15,000 or so TCR beta sequences with specific HLA alleles at a false discovery rate of 0.05. A later analysis found that TCR association rates varied across HLA loci, with DRB1 alleles showing the most associated TCRs and HLA-C alleles the fewest. In vitro tests confirmed that a few of the cytomegalovirus-associated TCR beta chains recognize cytomegalovirus antigens. Because some donors lacked HLA typing at each locus, the association tests relied only on the typed subset. Only TCR beta chains were sequenced in this cohort, and the absence of alpha or paired-chain data limited detectable features. According to a later analysis, most CMV-associated TCR beta chains appeared to be HLA-restricted, and the HLA associations seemed to be driven largely by CMV exposure. Cytomegalovirus status was reported to be diagnosed by the classifier with high specificity and sensitivity in both the original and validation cohorts. Broadly in line with IMGT annotations, most TCR beta V segments showed up in productive rearrangements about 87% or about 30% of the time in an earlier analysis of approximately 640 of the donors. Strong co-occurrence of HLA alleles, especially DR and DQ, made assigning TCR associations to individual alleles difficult. In a later genetic analysis, fewer N-insertions in productive TCRs were reported among donors in an Asian-associated ancestry cluster than the roughly 700-donor mean. According to the authors, the approach could potentially be generalized to other disease states and immunological phenotypes. In a later genetic analysis, a missense DCLRE1C variant was associated with V-gene and J-gene trimming of TCR beta chains, and the association was replicated in an independent cohort. Because counts were too low, seventeen rarely observed V segments, including chromosome 9 orphons, were excluded from the earlier analysis of around 590 of the donors. Some IMGT-functional V segments, including TRBV6-2 and TRBV6-3, could not be distinguished by the 87-base-pair reads and were therefore excluded. Correlated functional status among segregating V segments might be attributable to linkage disequilibrium, but an unknown experimental factor could not be ruled out. A later analysis found that HLA-associated TCR beta chains were more clonally expanded and had lower generation probabilities than equally common non-associated chains. The presence/absence analyses assumed that sequencing depth was roughly uniform across donors, and that assumption may not be true. The study gave a list of about 150 TCR beta chains associated with cytomegalovirus. A cluster of highly shared sequence variants was judged likely to be a technical artifact of the sequencing pipeline. A further reported finding was that TCR beta sequences accurately predicted the HLA-A and HLA-B alleles for most subjects in the first cohort.

CDR1 and CDR2 (MRHNA, SNTAGT) derive from the germline V gene. Its CDR3 holds 16 amino acids, cysteine through phenylalanine. Just CDR3 DNA is preserved here, 48 bases in frame from base 1. V is shortened by 0 bases, J by 7 bases, and the region joining them spans 16 bases. The library was produced with the immunoSEQ multiplex PCR assay. A mixture of 60 forward primers for TCR Vbeta segments and 13 reverse primers for TCR Jbeta segments was used in the multiplex PCR. Amplification of the CDR3 region of rearranged TCR beta genes was performed with a multiplex PCR assay on genomic DNA. The amplified TCR beta libraries were sequenced on the Illumina HiSeq System as 87-base-pair reads. On the authors' methods: A later analysis counted some 74 million unique TCR beta chains across the 650 to 700 repertoires, and some 11 million of these chains were shared by at least two donors. Raw reads were error-corrected and collapsed into unique sequences with a nearest-neighbor algorithm that merged closely related sequences to remove PCR and sequencing errors. V, D and J gene segments were assigned by aligning CDR3 sequences to IMGT reference sequences. For a sequence to be retained, at least a six-nucleotide match to both a V gene segment and a J gene segment was required. A rearrangement was called productive if the CDR3 had no stop codons and remained in frame with V and J, and every other rearrangement was called non-productive. CDR3 was defined according to IMGT convention as the region running from the second conserved V-encoded cysteine to the conserved J-encoded phenylalanine. The earlier analysis of some 600 of the donors excluded sequences that lacked an unambiguous match to a single V gene segment. In an earlier analysis of some 590 of the donors, a V segment was called functional when productive rearrangements were above 56.7%, and segregating when the standard deviation between donors exceeded 5%. To diagnose cytomegalovirus status from the catalog of TCR beta chain sequences, a statistical classification framework was built. V and J gene assignment, in a later analysis, came from comparing TCR nucleotide sequences with IMGT/GENE-DB human TR gene sequences. The TCRdist pipeline was used in a later analysis to assign CDR3 sequences and most-parsimonious VDJ recombination scenarios. In a later analysis, each TCR beta chain was defined by its CDR3 amino acid sequence together with its V-gene family, and reads lacking a unique V-gene family were excluded. As a way to deal with suspected cross-contamination and a sequencing artifact, a later analysis dropped 592 nucleotide sequences that were highly shared and had low generation probability. A later analysis calculated a clonal expansion index for each public chain from normalized within-repertoire ranks of inferred template counts. In a later analysis, generation probabilities were computed with a VDJ recombination model fitted to out-of-frame rearrangements, and the resulting probabilities were checked against IGoR. Hypergeometric tests were used in a later analysis to score TCR-TCR, TCR-HLA and TCR-CMV co-occurrence, with a repertoire-size bias correction applied to the TCR pairs. A later analysis estimated false discovery rates by permuting HLA or CMV assignments 20 times. In a later analysis, co-occurring TCRs were grouped using DBSCAN, with TCRdist sequence similarity added in when clustering inside HLA-allele-positive subsets. Repertoires with fewer than 30,000 or more than 120,000 public chains were left out of co-occurrence clustering, as were about 5 repertoires with anomalous nucleotide sharing. TCRdb mirrors the immuneACCESS table, restricted to in-frame sequences. Some clones are absent from its copies; in checked studies, under half trace to an unresolved V gene, and the reason for the others is unknown. V, J and clone size were drawn from that table, and D and trimming were deduced from the DNA. The sample data list roughly 100,000 clones, and roughly two thirds of these were observed just once. The ten largest make up 2.5% to 3% of the sample.

Turning to this clone: Its antigen is currently not known. Base qualities are not recorded, but no much larger clone differs from it by a single base.

The cohort comprised 710 or so healthy bone marrow donors. Cohort members were all nominally healthy when sampled, although unrecorded immune exposures were likely present. The donor was CMV seronegative and was included in the group of a few hundred seronegative cohort members. A peripheral blood sample was provided by each donor, and peripheral blood mononuclear cells were used for TCR beta sequencing. Genomic DNA extraction from the blood cell samples was performed with the Qiagen DNeasy Blood Extraction Kit. The material sequenced was PBMCs. This receptor was taken from a female donor in good health and CMV-seronegative. The rearrangement joined TRBV6-4 to TRBJ1-5; there is no confident call for the D gene. The base sequence is TGTGCCAGCAGTGACTCGGAGTACGTCCTTAGGCAGCCCCAGCATTTT. It is translated as CASSDSEYVLRQPQHF.